The 30 T cell receptor beta chains given below trace back to one sample, sequenced in a study of T cells in severe cutaneous drug reactions. The iRepertoire multiplex PCR system with TCR subtype-specific primers built both bulk and single-cell libraries. Each CDR3 protein gets one entry in TCRdb, which reprocessed the multiplex PCR reads and gives no DNA. This listing includes just over 20,000 distinct CDR3 sequences. Sequenced patients had Stevens-Johnson syndrome or toxic epidermal necrolysis caused by carbamazepine. The source material was PBMCs. The receptors were sampled from a human donor with toxic epidermal necrolysis, a severe cutaneous drug reaction.

V is TRBV6-5 and J is TRBJ1-5; as DNA is missing, the TRBD1 call by TCRdb cannot be tested. Germline loops: CDR1 MNHEY, CDR2 SVGAGI. The CDR3 loop spans 16 amino acids. CDR3 loop: CASSRGGVYSNQPQHF.

This clonotype is called medium-sized based on its frequency. V gene TRBV6-6 combines with J gene TRBJ2-7; with no DNA, the TCRdb D assignment of TRBD1 cannot be verified. The CDR3 is made up of 16 amino acids. Germline CDR1 reads MNHNY; CDR2 reads SVGAGI (reference sequence). The CDR3 sequence: CASSYGLGGSSYEQYF.

V is TRBV3-1 and J is TRBJ2-5. The germline V gene encodes CDR1 LGHDT and CDR2 YNNKEL (reference sequence). CDR3 length equals 15 residues. This CDR3 is CASSQESAFQETQYF.

V usage is TRBV19 and J usage is TRBJ2-3; TCRdb reports TRBD2, a call that lacks DNA to check it against. The CDR3 has 15 residues. Germline CDR1 reads LNHDA; CDR2 reads SQIVND (reference sequence). The CDR3 protein is CATTPSGRGTDTQYF. Looking up the rest from reference TRBV19 and TRBJ2-3 gives the full variable domain: DGGITQSPKYLFRKEGQNVTLSCEQNLNHDAMYWYRQDPGQGLRLIYYSQIVNDFQKGDIAEGYSVSREKKESFPLTVTSAQKNPTAFYLCATTPSGRGTDTQYFGPGTRLTVL.

The chain is built from TRBV28 and TRBJ2-1; TCRdb indicates TRBD1, and absent DNA this call remains unverified. CDR1 is MDHEN and CDR2 is SYDVKM in the germline V gene. This CDR3 region has 15 residues. The CDR3 protein is CASRAQGVDYNEQFF.

This clonotype is medium-sized by frequency. CDR3 residues: CSVEGGVGTQYF. V is TRBV29-1 and J is TRBJ2-5; TCRdb outputs TRBD2, but without DNA this stays unchecked. The CDR3 is made up of 12 amino acids. Germline CDR1 and CDR2: SQVTM and ANQGSEA.

The gene calls are TRBV19 and TRBJ2-1. The CDR3 spans 12 residues. Germline V CDR1 and CDR2: LNHDA, SQIVND (reference sequence). CDR3 in amino acids: CASSIPYNEQFF.

This sequence joins TRBV20-1 and TRBJ1-2. Germline-derived CDR1 and CDR2 are DFQATT and SNEGSKA (reference sequence). The CDR3 has 14 residues. CDR3 sequence reads: CSARDGSANYGYTF.

The chain couples TRBV3-1 to TRBJ1-2. The CDR3 extends over 15 amino acids. Germline CDR1 LGHDT, CDR2 YNNKEL (reference sequence). The CDR3 is CASSQGRGFGYGYTF.

The chain carries TRBV7-9 and TRBJ1-3; checking the TCRdb D call of TRBD1 is not possible without DNA. Germline values: CDR1 SEHNR, CDR2 FQNEAQ (reference sequence). The CDR3 length is 17 residues. This chain's CDR3 is CASSLDLGETDGNTIYF.

This clonotype is labeled medium-sized based on frequency. This chain joins TRBV2 and TRBJ2-7. Germline lookup yields CDR1 SNHLY and CDR2 FYNNEI. CDR3 length: 11 residues. CDR3 in amino acids: CASSEVHEQYF. Complete variable domain (other parts from reference TRBV2 and TRBJ2-7): EPEVTQTPSHQVTQMGQEVILRCVPISNHLYFYWYRQILGQKVEFLVSFYNNEISEKSEIFDDQFSVERPDGSNFTLKIRSTKLEDSAMYFCASSEVHEQYFGPGTRLTVT.

V usage is TRBV6-7 and J usage is TRBJ1-5. TRBV6-7 has ORF status, its function being uncertain. CDR3 length: 16 amino acids. CDR3 amino acids: CASSYSMAEGSQPQHF.

The chain couples TRBV5-1 to TRBJ2-6. The CDR3 loop spans 14 amino acids. Germline V gene sequence: CDR1 SGHRS, CDR2 YFSETQ. The CDR3 loop is CASRLLGGANVLTF.

The chain has TRBV11-2 and TRBJ2-1. This CDR3 is built from 15 residues. Germline V gene data show CDR1 as SGHAT and CDR2 as FQNNGV. CDR3: CASSSSGTHYNEQFF.

This chain uses TRBV28 with TRBJ1-1; TCRdb lists TRBD1, though no DNA is available to test this call. Germline-derived CDR1 and CDR2 are MDHEN and SYDVKM. The CDR3 is 18 amino acids. CDR3 amino acids: CAVPPPLGQGLMFPEAFF.

The genes are TRBV20-1 and TRBJ1-2. CDR3 length: 12 residues. Germline assignment: CDR1 DFQATT and CDR2 SNEGSKA (reference sequence). The CDR3 reads CSARDSTYGYTF.

V gene TRBV5-4 combines with J gene TRBJ1-2. CDR1 and CDR2 (germline): SGHNT, YYREEE (reference sequence). This CDR3 spans 15 amino acids. CDR3 sequence reads: CASSLAAQRNYGYTF.

The chain uses TRBV29-1 and TRBJ2-3. CDR1 SQVTM and CDR2 ANQGSEA come from the germline V gene. CDR3 size: 12 residues. The CDR3 sequence: CSVPLDADTQYF.

This chain connects TRBV5-1 to TRBJ1-4; TCRdb's D call, TRBD1, is unchecked because there is no DNA. Germline V gene data show CDR1 as SGHRS and CDR2 as YFSETQ. The CDR3 contains 14 residues. This chain's CDR3 is CASSLTGMGEKLFF.

Here the CDR3 reads CASSLGYPGYEQYF. This sequence joins TRBV28 and TRBJ2-7; TCRdb designates TRBD1, a call that cannot be tested without DNA. CDR3 length equals 14 residues. CDR1 and CDR2 (germline): MDHEN, SYDVKM.

J is TRBJ2-5 and V is TRBV27; the TCRdb D gene call, TRBD2, has no DNA to confirm it. The germline gives CDR1 MNHEY, CDR2 SMNVEV (reference sequence). The CDR3 has 15 residues. This CDR3 is CASSLWYSVQETQYF.

V usage is TRBV27 and J usage is TRBJ2-1. Per germline, CDR1 MNHEY and CDR2 SMNVEV (reference sequence). CDR3 length: 15 amino acids. CDR3 residues: CASSQTPSSYNEQFF.

This sequence joins TRBV29-1 and TRBJ2-4. The CDR3 is made up of 15 amino acids. CDR1 is SQVTM, CDR2 ANQGSEA, per germline. The CDR3 here is CSVELMGSAKNIQYF. The full variable domain, completed using reference TRBV29-1 and TRBJ2-4, is SAVISQKPSRDICQRGTSLTIQCQVDSQVTMMFWYRQQPGQSLTLIATANQGSEATYESGFVIDKFPISRPNLTFSTLTVSNMSPEDSSIYLCSVELMGSAKNIQYFGAGTRLSVL.

The genes are TRBV19 and TRBJ2-1. Germline V lookup: CDR1 LNHDA, CDR2 SQIVND (reference sequence). This CDR3 is 13 amino acids long. This chain's CDR3 is CASSIVSDNEQFF.

The chain joins TRBV7-8 to TRBJ2-1; the TRBD2 assignment by TCRdb is unverifiable without DNA. There are 16 residues in the CDR3. Germline CDR1 reads SGHVS; CDR2 reads FQNEAQ. CDR3 amino acids: CASSLARLAAYNEQFF.

Considering frequency, this clonotype is medium-sized. The chain carries TRBV9 and TRBJ1-1; without DNA, the TCRdb call of TRBD1 cannot be checked. Germline V lookup: CDR1 SGDLS, CDR2 YYNGEE. The CDR3 covers 15 residues. The CDR3 sequence is CASSAPTGSSGEAFF.

The V call is TRBV20-1, the J call TRBJ2-1; TCRdb designates TRBD2, a call that cannot be tested without DNA. The CDR3 runs to 14 residues. The germline V gene has CDR1 DFQATT and CDR2 SNEGSKA (reference sequence). The CDR3 reads CSARGLAAGYEQFF.

This sequence joins TRBV7-6 and TRBJ2-1; TCRdb outputs TRBD1, but without DNA this stays unchecked. The CDR3 is made up of 17 amino acids. CDR1 SGHVS and CDR2 FNYEAQ come from the germline V gene. The chain's CDR3 is CASSLAWAGHPYNEQFF.

This chain joins TRBV20-1 and TRBJ2-1; TCRdb reports TRBD2, a call that lacks DNA to check it against. This CDR3 spans 17 amino acids. Germline CDR1 reads DFQATT; CDR2 reads SNEGSKA (reference sequence). CDR3: CSARSPHPPYSGSEQFF.

The chain carries TRBV12-3 or TRBV12-4 and TRBJ2-2. The CDR3 length is 16 residues. CDR3 loop: CASSRTTVRYTGELFF.